This T cell receptor (beta chain) appears in the sequencing data of a study of blood T cells in healthy people across ages. Study-wide results and limits: Not knowing donor CMV status may have confounded expanded clonotype changes.

CDR3 length: 13 residues. Germline V lookup: CDR1 KGHSH, CDR2 LQKENI. Trimming removed 5 bases at V and 5 bases at J, with 7 bases between. Researchers isolated at least 6 million PBMCs per sample. Total RNA was extracted at no less than 6 micrograms per sample. For the second PCR, which ran for 7 to 11 cycles, a sample-barcoded 5' primer and a J-beta primer mix were used. Through a template-switch adaptor with 12 random nucleotides, each cDNA molecule received a tag. Each CDR3 protein gets one entry after TCRdb re-called the 5' RACE reads with MiXCR. In the table there are about 650,000 distinct CDR3 sequences, about 34% of which are singletons. This clonotype has a handful of counts. The target antigen is unknown.

The specimen was blood. The sequence was obtained from a woman older than 75 in good health. The chain links TRBV18 to TRBJ1-6; D is ambiguous. The CDR3 DNA follows: TGTGCCAGCTCATCCAGTGATAATTCACCCCTCCACTTT. Translation: CASSSSDNSPLHF. Drawing the rest from reference TRBV18 and TRBJ1-6, the complete variable domain is NAGVMQNPRHLVRRRGQEARLRCSPMKGHSHVYWYRQLPEEGLKFMVYLQKENIIDESGMPKERFSAEFPKEGPSILRIQQVVRGDSAAYFCASSSSDNSPLHFGNGTRLTVT.